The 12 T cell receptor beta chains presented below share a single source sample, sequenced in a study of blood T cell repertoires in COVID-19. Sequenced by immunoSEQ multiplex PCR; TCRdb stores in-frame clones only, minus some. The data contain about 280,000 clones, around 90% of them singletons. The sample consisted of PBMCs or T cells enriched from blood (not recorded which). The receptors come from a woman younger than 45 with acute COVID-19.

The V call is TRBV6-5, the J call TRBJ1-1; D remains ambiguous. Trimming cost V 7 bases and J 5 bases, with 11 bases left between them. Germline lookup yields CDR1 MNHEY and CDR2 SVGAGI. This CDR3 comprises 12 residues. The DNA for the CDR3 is TGTGCCAGCATAGGACTTAGTACTGAAGCTTTCTTT. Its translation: CASIGLSTEAFF.

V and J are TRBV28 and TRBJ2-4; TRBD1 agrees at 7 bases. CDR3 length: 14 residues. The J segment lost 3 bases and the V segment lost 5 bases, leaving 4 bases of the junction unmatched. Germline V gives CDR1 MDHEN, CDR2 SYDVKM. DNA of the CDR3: TGTGCCAGCAGTGAGACAGGGCTCAAAAACATTCAGTACTTC. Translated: CASSETGLKNIQYF.

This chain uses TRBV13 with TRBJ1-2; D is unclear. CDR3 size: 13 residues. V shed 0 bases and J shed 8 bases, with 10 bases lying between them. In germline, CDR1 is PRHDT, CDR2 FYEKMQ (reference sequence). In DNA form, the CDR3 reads TGTGCCAGCAGCTTAGGGCAGGTGGCGGGCTACACCTTC. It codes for CASSLGQVAGYTF.

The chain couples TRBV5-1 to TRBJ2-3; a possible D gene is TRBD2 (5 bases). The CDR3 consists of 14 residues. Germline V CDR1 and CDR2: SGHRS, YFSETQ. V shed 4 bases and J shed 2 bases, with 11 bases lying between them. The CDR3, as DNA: TGCGCCAGCAGCGAGAACGGGGTCACAGATACGCAGTATTTT. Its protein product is CASSENGVTDTQYF.

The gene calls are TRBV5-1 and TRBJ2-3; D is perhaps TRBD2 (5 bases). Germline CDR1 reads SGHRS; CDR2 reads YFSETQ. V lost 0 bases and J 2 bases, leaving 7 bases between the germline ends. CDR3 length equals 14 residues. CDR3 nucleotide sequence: TGCGCCAGCAGCTTGGACGGGGACACAGATACGCAGTATTTT. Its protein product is CASSLDGDTDTQYF.

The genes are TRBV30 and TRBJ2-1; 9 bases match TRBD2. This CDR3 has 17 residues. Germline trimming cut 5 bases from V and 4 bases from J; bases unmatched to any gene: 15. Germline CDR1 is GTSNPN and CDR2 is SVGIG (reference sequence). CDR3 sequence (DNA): TGTGCCTGGGCTATCCTCCCGACTAGCGGATCTTACAATGAGCAGTTCTTC. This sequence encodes CAWAILPTSGSYNEQFF.

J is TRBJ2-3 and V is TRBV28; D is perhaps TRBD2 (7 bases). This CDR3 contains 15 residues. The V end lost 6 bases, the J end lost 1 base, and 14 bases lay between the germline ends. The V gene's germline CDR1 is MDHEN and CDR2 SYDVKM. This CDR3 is CASRSGAGGTDTQYF. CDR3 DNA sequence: TGTGCCAGCAGAAGCGGGGCAGGGGGCACAGATACGCAGTATTTT.

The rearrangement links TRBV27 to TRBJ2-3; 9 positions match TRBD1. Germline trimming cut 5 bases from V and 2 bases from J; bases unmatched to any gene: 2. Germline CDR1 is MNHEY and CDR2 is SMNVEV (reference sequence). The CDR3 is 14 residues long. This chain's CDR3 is CASSRTGVTDTQYF. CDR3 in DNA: TGTGCCAGCAGTCGGACAGGGGTCACAGATACGCAGTATTTT.

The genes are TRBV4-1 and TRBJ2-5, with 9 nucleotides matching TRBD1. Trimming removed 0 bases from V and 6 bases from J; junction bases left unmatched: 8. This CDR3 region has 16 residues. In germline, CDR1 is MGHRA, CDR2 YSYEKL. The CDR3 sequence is CASSQDQTGGVQTQYF. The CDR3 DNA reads TGCGCCAGCAGCCAAGATCAAACAGGGGGCGTACAGACCCAGTACTTC.

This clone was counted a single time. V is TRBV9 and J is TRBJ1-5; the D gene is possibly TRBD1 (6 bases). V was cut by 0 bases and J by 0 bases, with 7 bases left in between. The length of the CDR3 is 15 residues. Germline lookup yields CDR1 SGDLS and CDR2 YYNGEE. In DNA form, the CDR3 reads TGTGCCAGCAGCGTAGCAGGGGATAGCAATCAGCCCCAGCATTTT. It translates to CASSVAGDSNQPQHF.

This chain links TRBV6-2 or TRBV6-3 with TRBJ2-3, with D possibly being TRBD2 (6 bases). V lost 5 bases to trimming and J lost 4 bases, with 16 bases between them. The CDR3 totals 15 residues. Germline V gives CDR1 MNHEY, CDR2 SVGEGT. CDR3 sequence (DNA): TGTGCCAGCAGTCGACTGGGGGGAGAATCAGATACGCAGTATTTT. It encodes CASSRLGGESDTQYF.

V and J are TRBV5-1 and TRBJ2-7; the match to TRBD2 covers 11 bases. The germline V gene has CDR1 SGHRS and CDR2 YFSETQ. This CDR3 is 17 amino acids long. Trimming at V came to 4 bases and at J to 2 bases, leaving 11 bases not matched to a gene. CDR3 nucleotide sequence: TGCGCCAGCAGCCAAGGGAAGACTAGCGGGACAACCTACGAGCAGTACTTC. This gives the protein CASSQGKTSGTTYEQYF.